This T cell receptor (beta chain) was identified during a study of CD8 T cells in ankylosing spondylitis. V was pared by 2 bases and J by 3 bases, with 8 bases between. The CDR3 has 13 residues. Germline assignment: CDR1 DFQATT and CDR2 SNEGSKA (reference sequence). Findings of the study overall: Disease-linked clones bore a CD8+ phenotype and were relatively rare in peripheral blood.

Many counts were recorded for this clonotype. Its antigen is as yet unknown. TCRdb ran MiXCR on the 5' RACE reads and lists one entry per CDR3 protein. This table has 200,000 to 300,000 distinct CDR3 sequences, 20% to 30% appearing once. The specimen was blood, either unsorted or a sorted T cell fraction (not recorded which). The rearrangement joins TRBV20-1 to TRBJ2-1; D ambiguous. The TCR sequence derives from a male donor with ankylosing spondylitis or in good health (not recorded which). The CDR3 bases are TGCAGTGCTAGACAGCGTTACTACAATGAGCAGTTCTTC. Translated: CSARQRYYNEQFF.